Below, 2 T cell receptor beta chains from the same sample are listed, as sequenced in a study of blood T cells in healthy people across ages. Primed by a sample-barcoded 5' primer and a J-beta primer mix, a second PCR proceeded for 7 to 11 cycles. From the 5' RACE reads, TCRdb called clonotypes with MiXCR, one entry per CDR3 protein. Of 1.5 million to 2 million distinct CDR3 sequences in the sample, around 40% were seen once. The sequenced material came from blood. Receptors originate from a human donor in good health.

V gene TRBV4-1 combines with J gene TRBJ2-1; D not resolved. The CDR3 loop spans 12 amino acids. Per germline, CDR1 MGHRA and CDR2 YSYEKL. Trimming took off 0 bases at V and 12 bases at J, with 9 bases between the two ends. The CDR3 region is CASSQDDLGQFF. The CDR3 DNA follows: TGCGCCAGCAGCCAAGATGACCTGGGGCAGTTCTTC.

Note on this clonotype: At one end, the junction sequence differs from germline, possibly due to a read error. V is TRBV29-1 and J is TRBJ2-3; 13 positions agree with TRBD2. Germline V CDR1 and CDR2: SQVTM, ANQGSEA. This CDR3 contains 16 residues. The CDR3 sequence is CSVAPWTSGGTDMQYF. CDR3 in DNA: TGCAGCGTTGCGCCTTGGACTAGCGGGGGCACAGATATGCAGTATTTT.